This T cell receptor beta chain was captured in a study of graft-versus-host responses after intestinal transplantation. At the level of the study: Grafts that recipients had were multivisceral, liver-intestinal, or isolated intestinal transplants. All recipients were given anti-thymocyte globulin induction, and tacrolimus and steroids were then administered for three to four years. Points from the study as a whole: The study associated peak circulating GvH clone levels with early post-transplant HvG declines. Recipient marrow showed GvH clones, some seen first in ileum or blood.

Per the germline V gene, CDR1 is LNHDA and CDR2 is SQIVND (reference sequence). V lost 4 bases and J 1 base, leaving 11 bases between the germline ends. CDR3 length: 14 residues. A remark on this clone: Its antigen remains unknown.

TCRdb's table, derived via immunoSEQ multiplex PCR, lists solely in-frame clones and lacks some. The table lists 95,000 to 150,000 clones, roughly 95% of them singletons, with roughly 3.5% in the top ten. Sequencing used unstimulated CD8+ T cells sorted from spleen or lymph node cells, obtained before intestinal transplant. The gene calls are TRBV19 and TRBJ2-7, with a tentative D call TRBD2 (6 bases). The sequence was collected from a human donor who received an intestinal transplant. CDR3 bases: TGTGCCAGTAGTACCGCCGGGGGATCCTACGAGCAGTACTTC. Protein: CASSTAGGSYEQYF.